The 16 T cell receptor beta chains below come from one sample, sequenced in a study of Graves' ophthalmopathy and Graves' hyperthyroidism. For repertoire sequencing, the TCR beta CDR3 regions were amplified from RNA transcripts. First-round RT-PCR relied on HTBI primers, and a second-round multiplex PCR came next. TCRdb re-analysed the multiplex PCR reads in MiXCR, keeping a single row per CDR3 protein. This sample has about 340,000 distinct CDR3 sequences; roughly 15% occur once, and the top ten carry about 12%. The sample consisted of peripheral blood. The source is an adult man with Graves' ophthalmopathy.

This clonotype was seen repeatedly, ten times or more. The chain is built from TRBV7-8 and TRBJ2-7, with D uncertain. The germline CDR1 and CDR2 sequences are SGHVS and FQNEAQ. This CDR3 region has 14 residues. V was pared by 4 bases and J by 0 bases, with 10 bases between. CDR3 in amino acids: CASSSHGLSYEQYF. CDR3 nucleotides: TGTGCCAGCAGCTCACATGGCCTCTCCTACGAGCAGTACTTC. The full variable domain, completed using reference TRBV7-8 and TRBJ2-7, is GAGVSQSPRYKVAKRGQDVALRCDPISGHVSLFWYQQALGQGPEFLTYFQNEAQLDKSGLPSDRFFAERPEGSVSTLKIQRTQQEDSAVYLCASSSHGLSYEQYFGPGTRLTVT.

The chain carries TRBV28 and TRBJ1-5; 11 nucleotides align to TRBD1. Germline CDR1 reads MDHEN; CDR2 reads SYDVKM. The CDR3 covers 15 residues. J was trimmed by 7 bases and V by 6 bases; bases with no gene match: 8. CDR3 nucleotide sequence: TGTGCCAGCAGACTCGGGACAGGGGGACGGCAGCCCCAGCATTTT. Protein: CASRLGTGGRQPQHF. The full variable domain, in which reference TRBV28 and TRBJ1-5 provide the parts outside the CDR3, is DVKVTQSSRYLVKRTGEKVFLECVQDMDHENMFWYRQDPGLGLRLIYFSYDVKMKEKGDIPEGYSVSREKKERFSLILESASTNQTSMYLCASRLGTGGRQPQHFGDGTRLSIL.

This clonotype has at least ten counts. V usage is TRBV19 and J usage is TRBJ2-2; possible D gene TRBD2, 5 bases. Trimming left V 3 bases short and J 6 bases short, with 11 bases between. Germline CDR1 reads LNHDA; CDR2 reads SQIVND (reference sequence). The CDR3 is 14 amino acids. The DNA of the CDR3 is TGTGCCAGTAGTATTCGAGCGGAGGCCGGGGAGCTGTTTTTT. Protein sequence: CASSIRAEAGELFF.

This clonotype was observed a few times. The junction departs from germline at one end; a sequencing error may be responsible. The V gene is TRBV18, the J gene TRBJ2-5; D is unresolved. This CDR3 is 15 amino acids long. Germline lookup yields CDR1 KGHSH and CDR2 LQKENI. In DNA, the CDR3 is TGTGCCAGCTCTCACGACGCAGGTGCCCAAGAGACTCAGTACTTC. Translated: CASSHDAGAQETQYF.

The sample holds many counts of this clonotype. This chain links TRBV6-2 or TRBV6-3 with TRBJ2-3; 12 positions agree with TRBD2. The CDR3 extends over 17 amino acids. Germline loops: CDR1 MNHEY, CDR2 SVGEGT. V was clipped by 0 bases and J by 5 bases; unmatched bases: 6. The CDR3 DNA reads as TGTGCCAGCAGTTACTCAGGACTAGCGGGATTTCTAGATACGCAGTATTTT. Amino acid sequence: CASSYSGLAGFLDTQYF.

This clonotype was seen ten or more times. The chain combines TRBV6-1 with TRBJ1-1, with D maybe TRBD1 (5 bases). The germline V gene has CDR1 MNHNS and CDR2 SASEGT. The CDR3 is 13 amino acids. Between the trimmed V and J ends, which lost 10 bases and 0 bases, there was a span of 12 bases. DNA of the CDR3: TGTGCCACAATGCGGGGGTTGAACACTGAAGCTTTCTTT. It codes for CATMRGLNTEAFF.

This clonotype has ten or more counts. The chain employs TRBV20-1 and TRBJ1-1; D unclear. This CDR3 is 16 amino acids long. Looked up from germline, CDR1 is DFQATT and CDR2 is SNEGSKA (reference sequence). Trimming removed 0 bases from V and 3 bases from J, with 17 bases in between. In nucleotides, the CDR3 is TGCAGTGCTAGAGATCCGCGCAAATTCTGGGACACTGAAGCTTTCTTT. Amino acids: CSARDPRKFWDTEAFF.

This clonotype was counted ten times or more. V usage is TRBV5-1 and J usage is TRBJ1-1; D not resolved. V dropped 0 bases and J dropped 1 base, with 13 bases sitting between them. CDR3 length equals 16 residues. CDR1 SGHRS and CDR2 YFSETQ come from the germline V gene. CDR3 sequence reads: CASSLGATSGNTEAFF. The CDR3 nucleotides are TGCGCCAGCAGCTTGGGGGCGACGTCGGGGAACACTGAAGCTTTCTTT.

This clonotype was counted many times. The CDR3 bases are TGTGCCAGCAGCACTAGCCCCCGGGACACCATATATTTT. The encoded protein is CASSTSPRDTIYF. The chain is built from TRBV7-2 and TRBJ1-3; D unresolved. In germline, CDR1 is SGHTA, CDR2 FQGNSA. There are 13 residues in the CDR3. V was trimmed by 5 bases and J by 8 bases, leaving 13 bases between them.

This clonotype came up a few times. This chain uses TRBV6-1 with TRBJ2-7; TRBD1 aligns across 7 bases. V lost 2 bases to trimming and J lost 3 bases; unmatched junction nucleotides: 10. This CDR3 has 16 amino acids. The V gene's germline CDR1 is MNHNS and CDR2 SASEGT. In DNA, the CDR3 is TGTGCCAGCAGTGAATTGACAGGGTTTGGCTACTACGAGCAGTACTTC. Its translation: CASSELTGFGYYEQYF.

This clonotype was counted at least ten times. This chain uses TRBV7-2 with TRBJ1-2; no clear D. The CDR3 is made up of 12 amino acids. Trimming removed 2 bases from V and 1 base from J, with 2 bases in between. Germline V gene data show CDR1 as SGHTA and CDR2 as FQGNSA. CDR3 sequence: CASSLYNYGYTF. The DNA for the CDR3 is TGTGCCAGCAGCTTATATAACTATGGCTACACCTTC.

The rearrangement uses TRBV12-3 or TRBV12-4 and TRBJ1-5; 7 nucleotides line up with TRBD1. The CDR3 spans 14 residues. V gave up 7 bases and J gave up 5 bases; unmatched junction bases: 8. The CDR3 nucleotides are TGTGCCAGCACCCTCGGGACAGCCTATCAGCCCCAGCATTTT. As protein: CASTLGTAYQPQHF.

This clonotype was observed a single time. The chain has TRBV28 and TRBJ2-7; no reliable D call. Germline V gene data show CDR1 as MDHEN and CDR2 as SYDVKM. The CDR3 has 16 amino acids. Trimming shortened V by 6 bases and J by 3 bases, and 21 bases separated the two germline ends. CDR3 bases: TGTGCCAGCAGACCCCCGGGTTTCGGTAGAAGCTACGAGCAGTACTTC. Translated: CASRPPGFGRSYEQYF.

The table lists this clonotype with many counts. Without the conserved terminal phenylalanine or tryptophan, this CDR3 likely stems from a read error. No DNA is shown, since the ends of the CDR3 on it are uncertain; the CDR3 is the one TCRdb lists. This rearrangement joins TRBV11-2 to TRBJ2-7; the DNA was not used to check the table's D call, TRBD2. CDR1 and CDR2 (germline): SGHAT, FQNNGV. The CDR3 is 14 residues long, counting both termini. CDR3 protein: CASSPGTSGRFEYL.

V usage is TRBV15 and J usage is TRBJ2-5, with D tentatively TRBD2 (5 bases). The germline V gene encodes CDR1 LNHNV and CDR2 YYDKDF (reference sequence). Trimming stripped 6 bases from V and 5 bases from J, with 13 bases between. The CDR3 sequence is 13 residues long. The CDR3 reads CATSEGRLETQYF. The CDR3 bases are TGTGCCACCAGTGAGGGCAGATTGGAGACCCAGTACTTC.

The chain combines TRBV28 with TRBJ2-5; 10 bases align to TRBD2. Germline V gene lookup returns CDR1 MDHEN and CDR2 SYDVKM. V trimming: 5 bases; J trimming: 1 base; junction bases outside the gene matches: 7. The CDR3 consists of 16 residues. The CDR3 DNA sequence: TGTGCCAGCAGTCTGGGCAGCGGGAGGGTCCAAGAGACCCAGTACTTC. Amino acids: CASSLGSGRVQETQYF.